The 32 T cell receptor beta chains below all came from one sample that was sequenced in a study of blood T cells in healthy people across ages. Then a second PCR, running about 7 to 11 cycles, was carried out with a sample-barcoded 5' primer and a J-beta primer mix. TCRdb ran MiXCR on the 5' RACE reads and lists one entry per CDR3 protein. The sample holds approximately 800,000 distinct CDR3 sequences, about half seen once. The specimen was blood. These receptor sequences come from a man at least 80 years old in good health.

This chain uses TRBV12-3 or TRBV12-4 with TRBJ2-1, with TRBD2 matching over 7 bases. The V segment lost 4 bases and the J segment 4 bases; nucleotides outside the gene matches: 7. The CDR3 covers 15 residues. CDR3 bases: TGTGCCAGCAGTTCGTGGGAGGGCCTTTACAATGAGCAGTTCTTC. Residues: CASSSWEGLYNEQFF.

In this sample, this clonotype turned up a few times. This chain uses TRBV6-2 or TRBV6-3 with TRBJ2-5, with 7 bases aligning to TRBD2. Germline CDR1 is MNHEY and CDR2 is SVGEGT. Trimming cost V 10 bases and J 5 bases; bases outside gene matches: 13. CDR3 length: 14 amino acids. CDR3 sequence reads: CATGFRRERETQYF. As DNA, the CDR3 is TGTGCCACCGGTTTTCGGCGGGAGCGGGAGACCCAGTACTTC.

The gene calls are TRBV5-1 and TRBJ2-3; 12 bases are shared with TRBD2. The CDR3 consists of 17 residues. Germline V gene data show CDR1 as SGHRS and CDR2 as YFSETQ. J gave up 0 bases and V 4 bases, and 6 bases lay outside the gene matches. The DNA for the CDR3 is TGCGCCAGCAGCAGGGGACTAGCGGGCCCTAGCACAGATACGCAGTATTTT. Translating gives CASSRGLAGPSTDTQYF.

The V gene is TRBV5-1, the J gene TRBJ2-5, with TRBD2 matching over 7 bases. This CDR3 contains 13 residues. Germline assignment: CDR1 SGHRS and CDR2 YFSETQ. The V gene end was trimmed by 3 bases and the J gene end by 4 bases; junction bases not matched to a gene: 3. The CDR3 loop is CASSSTSLETQYF. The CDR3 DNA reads TGCGCCAGCAGCTCGACTAGCTTAGAGACCCAGTACTTC.

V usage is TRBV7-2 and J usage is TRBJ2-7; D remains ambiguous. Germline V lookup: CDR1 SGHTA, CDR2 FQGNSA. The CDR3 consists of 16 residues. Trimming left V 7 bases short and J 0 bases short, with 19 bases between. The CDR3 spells CASNSRWTVSSYEQYF. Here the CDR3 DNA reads TGTGCCAGCAACTCCCGATGGACGGTGAGCTCCTACGAGCAGTACTTC.

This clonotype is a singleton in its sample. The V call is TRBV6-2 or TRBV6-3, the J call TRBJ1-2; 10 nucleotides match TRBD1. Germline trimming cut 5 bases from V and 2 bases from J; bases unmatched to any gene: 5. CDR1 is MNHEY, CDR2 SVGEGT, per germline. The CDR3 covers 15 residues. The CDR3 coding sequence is TGTGCCAGCAGTGACCGGGACAGGGGAAACTATGGCTACACCTTC. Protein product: CASSDRDRGNYGYTF.

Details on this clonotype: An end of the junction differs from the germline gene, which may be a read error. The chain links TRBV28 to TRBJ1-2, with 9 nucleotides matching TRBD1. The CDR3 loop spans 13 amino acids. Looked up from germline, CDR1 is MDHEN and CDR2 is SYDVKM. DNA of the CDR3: TGTGCCAGCAGTTTGGGACAGGGCTATGGCTACGCCTTC. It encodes CASSLGQGYGYAF.

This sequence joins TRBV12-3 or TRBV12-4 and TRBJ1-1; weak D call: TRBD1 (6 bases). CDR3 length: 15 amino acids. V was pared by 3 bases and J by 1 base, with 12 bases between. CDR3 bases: TGTGCCAGCAGTTTTCCGGGACACAGGAACACTGAAGCTTTCTTT. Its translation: CASSFPGHRNTEAFF.

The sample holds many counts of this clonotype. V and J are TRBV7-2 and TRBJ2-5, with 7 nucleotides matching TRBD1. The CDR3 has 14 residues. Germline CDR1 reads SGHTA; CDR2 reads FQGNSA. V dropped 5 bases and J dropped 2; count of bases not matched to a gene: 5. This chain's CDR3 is CASSPQTGQETQYF. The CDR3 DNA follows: TGTGCCAGCAGCCCACAGACAGGGCAAGAGACCCAGTACTTC.

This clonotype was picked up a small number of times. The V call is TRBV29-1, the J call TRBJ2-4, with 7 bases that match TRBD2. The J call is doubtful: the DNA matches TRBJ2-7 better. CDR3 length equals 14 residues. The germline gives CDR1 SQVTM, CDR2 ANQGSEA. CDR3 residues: CSVGGYGNTYEQYF. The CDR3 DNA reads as TGCAGCGTGGGGGGGTACGGGAATACCTACGAGCAGTACTTC.

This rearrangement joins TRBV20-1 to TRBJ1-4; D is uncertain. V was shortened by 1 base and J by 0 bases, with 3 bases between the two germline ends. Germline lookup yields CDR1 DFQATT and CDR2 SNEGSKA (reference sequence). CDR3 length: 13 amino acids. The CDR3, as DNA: TGCAGTGCTAGAGGGGCAACTAATGAAAAACTGTTTTTT. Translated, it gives CSARGATNEKLFF.

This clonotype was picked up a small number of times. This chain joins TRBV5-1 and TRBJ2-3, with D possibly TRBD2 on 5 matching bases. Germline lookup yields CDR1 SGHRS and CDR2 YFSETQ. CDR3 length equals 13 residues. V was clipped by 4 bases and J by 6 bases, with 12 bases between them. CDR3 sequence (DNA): TGCGCCAGCAGCGAGGTTAGCGTGGATACGCAGTATTTT. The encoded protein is CASSEVSVDTQYF.

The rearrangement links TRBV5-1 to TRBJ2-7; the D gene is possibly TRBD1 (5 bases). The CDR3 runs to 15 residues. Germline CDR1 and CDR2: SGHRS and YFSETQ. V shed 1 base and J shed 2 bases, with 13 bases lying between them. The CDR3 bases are TGCGCCAGCAGCTTGCTCTTTCAGGGTCCCTACGAGCAGTACTTC. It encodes CASSLLFQGPYEQYF. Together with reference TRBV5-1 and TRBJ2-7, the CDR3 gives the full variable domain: KAGVTQTPRYLIKTRGQQVTLSCSPISGHRSVSWYQQTPGQGLQFLFEYFSETQRNKGNFPGRFSGRQFSNSRSEMNVSTLELGDSALYLCASSLLFQGPYEQYFGPGTRLTVT.

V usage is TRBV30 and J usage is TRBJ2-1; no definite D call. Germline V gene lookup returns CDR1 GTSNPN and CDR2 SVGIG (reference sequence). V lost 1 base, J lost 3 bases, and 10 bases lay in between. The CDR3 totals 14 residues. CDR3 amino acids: CAWSGQAGYNEQFF. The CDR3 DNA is TGTGCCTGGAGTGGTCAGGCCGGCTACAATGAGCAGTTCTTC.

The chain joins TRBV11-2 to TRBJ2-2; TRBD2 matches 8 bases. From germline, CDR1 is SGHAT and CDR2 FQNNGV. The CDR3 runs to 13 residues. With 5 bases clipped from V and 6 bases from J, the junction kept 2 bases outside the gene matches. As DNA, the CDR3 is TGTGCCAGCAGCCGGACTAGCCCCGGGGAGCTGTTTTTT. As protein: CASSRTSPGELFF.

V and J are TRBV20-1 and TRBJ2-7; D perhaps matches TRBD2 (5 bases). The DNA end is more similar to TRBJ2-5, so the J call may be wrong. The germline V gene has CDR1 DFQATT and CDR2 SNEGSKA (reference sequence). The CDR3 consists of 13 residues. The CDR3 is CTARVSGQETQYF. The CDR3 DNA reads TGCACCGCTAGAGTCTCGGGGCAAGAGACCCAGTACTTC.

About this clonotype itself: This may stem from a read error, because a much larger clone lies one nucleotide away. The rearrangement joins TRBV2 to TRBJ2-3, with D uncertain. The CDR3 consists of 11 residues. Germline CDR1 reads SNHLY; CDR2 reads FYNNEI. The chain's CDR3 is CASSEYDMQYF. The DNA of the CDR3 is TGTGCCAGCAGTGAATATGATATGCAGTATTTT.

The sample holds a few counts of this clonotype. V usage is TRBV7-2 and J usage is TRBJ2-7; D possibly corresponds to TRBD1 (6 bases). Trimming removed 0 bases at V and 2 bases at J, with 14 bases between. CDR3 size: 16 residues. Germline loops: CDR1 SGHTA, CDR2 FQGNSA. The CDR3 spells CASSLAGGGQPYEQYF. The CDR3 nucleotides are TGTGCCAGCAGCTTAGCGGGTGGCGGACAGCCCTACGAGCAGTACTTC.

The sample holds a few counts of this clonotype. The CDR3 is CSARKLAGNYEQYF. The CDR3 DNA is TGCAGTGCTAGAAAACTAGCGGGAAACTACGAGCAGTACTTC. The chain joins TRBV20-1 to TRBJ2-7; 10 bases are shared with TRBD2. CDR1 and CDR2 (germline): DFQATT, SNEGSKA (reference sequence). J was trimmed by 3 bases and V by 2 bases; bases with no gene match: 4. This CDR3 spans 14 amino acids.

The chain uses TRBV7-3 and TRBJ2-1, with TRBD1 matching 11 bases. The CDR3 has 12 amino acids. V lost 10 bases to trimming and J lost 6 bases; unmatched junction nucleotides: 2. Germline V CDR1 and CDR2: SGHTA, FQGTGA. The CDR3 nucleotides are TGTGCCACCGGGACAGGGGGCAATGAGCAGTTCTTC. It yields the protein CATGTGGNEQFF.

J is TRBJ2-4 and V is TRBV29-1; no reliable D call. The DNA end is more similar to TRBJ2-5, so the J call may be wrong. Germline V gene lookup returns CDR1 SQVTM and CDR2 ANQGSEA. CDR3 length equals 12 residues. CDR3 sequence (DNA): TGCAGCGTTGTTAGAGAGGCAGAGACCCAGTACTTC. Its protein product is CSVVREAETQYF.

CDR3 DNA sequence: TGCAGTACTACCACCGGGGGCGAGGGCTATGGCTACACCTTC. Amino acids: CSTTTGGEGYGYTF. This chain uses TRBV20-1 with TRBJ1-2, with a weak D call TRBD1 (6 bases). The V gene's germline CDR1 is DFQATT and CDR2 SNEGSKA (reference sequence). The CDR3 spans 14 residues. Trimming pared 8 bases from V and 4 bases from J, leaving 20 bases between.

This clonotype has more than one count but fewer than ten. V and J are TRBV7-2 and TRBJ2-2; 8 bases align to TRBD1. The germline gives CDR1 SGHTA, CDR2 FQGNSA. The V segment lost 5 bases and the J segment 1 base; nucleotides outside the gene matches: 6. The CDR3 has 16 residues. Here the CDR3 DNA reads TGTGCCAGCAGCCCCAGACAGGGGCAGAACACCGGGGAGCTGTTTTTT. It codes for CASSPRQGQNTGELFF. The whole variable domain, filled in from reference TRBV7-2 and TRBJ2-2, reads GAGVSQSPSNKVTEKGKDVELRCDPISGHTALYWYRQSLGQGLEFLIYFQGNSAPDKSGLPSDRFSAERTGGSVSTLTIQRTQQEDSAVYLCASSPRQGQNTGELFFGEGSRLTVL.

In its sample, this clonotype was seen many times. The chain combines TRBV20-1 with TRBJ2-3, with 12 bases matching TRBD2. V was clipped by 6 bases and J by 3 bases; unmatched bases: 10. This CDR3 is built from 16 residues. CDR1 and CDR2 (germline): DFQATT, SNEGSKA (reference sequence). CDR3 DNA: TGCAGTGCGAGTCCACTAGCGGGAGGTGTAACAGATACGCAGTATTTT. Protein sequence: CSASPLAGGVTDTQYF.

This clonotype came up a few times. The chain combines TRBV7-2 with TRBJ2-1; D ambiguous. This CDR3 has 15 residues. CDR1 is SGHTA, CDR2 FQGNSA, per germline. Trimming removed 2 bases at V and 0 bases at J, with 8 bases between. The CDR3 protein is CASSLMVASYNEQFF. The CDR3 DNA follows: TGTGCCAGCAGCTTAATGGTGGCCTCCTACAATGAGCAGTTCTTC.

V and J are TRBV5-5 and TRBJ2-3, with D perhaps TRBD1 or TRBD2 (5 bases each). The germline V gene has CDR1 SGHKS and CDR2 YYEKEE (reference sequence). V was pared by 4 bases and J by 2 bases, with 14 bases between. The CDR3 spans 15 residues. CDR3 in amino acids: CASSPRGEPTDTQYF. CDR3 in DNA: TGTGCCAGCAGCCCGCGAGGGGAGCCCACAGATACGCAGTATTTT.

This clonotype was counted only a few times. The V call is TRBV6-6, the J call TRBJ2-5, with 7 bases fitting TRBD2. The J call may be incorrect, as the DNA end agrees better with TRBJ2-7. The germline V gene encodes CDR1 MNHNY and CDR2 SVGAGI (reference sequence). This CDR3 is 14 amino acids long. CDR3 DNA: TGTGCCAGCAGTTACGCGGGAGTAGGTTACGAGCAGTACTTC. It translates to CASSYAGVGYEQYF.

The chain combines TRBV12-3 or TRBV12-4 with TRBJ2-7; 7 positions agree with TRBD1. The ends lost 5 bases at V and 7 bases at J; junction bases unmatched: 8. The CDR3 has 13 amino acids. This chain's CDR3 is CASSADRRREQYF. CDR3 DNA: TGTGCCAGCAGTGCGGACAGGAGGAGGGAGCAGTACTTC.

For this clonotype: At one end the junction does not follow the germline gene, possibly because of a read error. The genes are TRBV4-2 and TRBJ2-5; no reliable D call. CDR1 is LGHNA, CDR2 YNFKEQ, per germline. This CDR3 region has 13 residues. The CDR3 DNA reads TGTGTCAGCAGCCAAACTATGTACAATGAGCAGTACTTC. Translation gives CVSSQTMYNEQYF.

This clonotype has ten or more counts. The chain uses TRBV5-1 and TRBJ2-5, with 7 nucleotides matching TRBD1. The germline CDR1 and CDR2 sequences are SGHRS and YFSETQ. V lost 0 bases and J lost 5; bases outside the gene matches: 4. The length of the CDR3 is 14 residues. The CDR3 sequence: CASSLGQGIETQYF. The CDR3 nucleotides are TGCGCCAGCAGCTTGGGACAGGGAATCGAGACCCAGTACTTC.

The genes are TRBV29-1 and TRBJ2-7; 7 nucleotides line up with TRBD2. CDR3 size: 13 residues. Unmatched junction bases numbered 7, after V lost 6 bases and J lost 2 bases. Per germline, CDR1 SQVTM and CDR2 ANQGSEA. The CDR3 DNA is TGCAGCGTCAGGGCTAGCGGTCCCTACGAGCAGTACTTC. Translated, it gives CSVRASGPYEQYF.

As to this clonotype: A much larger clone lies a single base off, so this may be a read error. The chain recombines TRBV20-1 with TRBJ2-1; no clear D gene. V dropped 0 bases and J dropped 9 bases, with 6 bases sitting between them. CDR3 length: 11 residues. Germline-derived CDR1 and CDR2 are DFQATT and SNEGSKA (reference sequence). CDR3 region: CSARESPEQFF. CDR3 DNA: TGCAGTGCTAGAGAGTCCCCTGAGCAGTTCTTC.